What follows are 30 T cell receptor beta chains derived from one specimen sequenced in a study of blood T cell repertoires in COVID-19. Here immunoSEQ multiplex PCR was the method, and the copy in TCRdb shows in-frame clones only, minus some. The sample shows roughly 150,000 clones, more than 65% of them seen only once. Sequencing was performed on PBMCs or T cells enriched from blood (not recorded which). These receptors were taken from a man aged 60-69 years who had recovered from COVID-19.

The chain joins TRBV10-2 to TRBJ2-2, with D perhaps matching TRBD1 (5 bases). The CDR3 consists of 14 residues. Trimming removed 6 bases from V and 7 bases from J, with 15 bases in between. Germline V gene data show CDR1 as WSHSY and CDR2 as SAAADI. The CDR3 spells CASRISPGRGELFF. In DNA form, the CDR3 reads TGCGCCAGCAGGATCTCGCCAGGGCGCGGGGAGCTGTTTTTT.

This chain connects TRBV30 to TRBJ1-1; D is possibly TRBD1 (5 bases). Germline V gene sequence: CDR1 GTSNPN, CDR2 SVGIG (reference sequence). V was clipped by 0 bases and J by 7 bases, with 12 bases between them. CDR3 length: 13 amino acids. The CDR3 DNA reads TGTGCCTGGAGTGTACTTCGGGGGGGTGAAGCTTTCTTT. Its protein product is CAWSVLRGGEAFF.

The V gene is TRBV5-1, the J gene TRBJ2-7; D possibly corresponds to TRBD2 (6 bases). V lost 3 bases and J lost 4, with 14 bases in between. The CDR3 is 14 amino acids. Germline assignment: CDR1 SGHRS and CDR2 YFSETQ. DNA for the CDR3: TGCGCCAGCAGCTGGACGTCGGGAGAATACGAGCAGTACTTC. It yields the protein CASSWTSGEYEQYF. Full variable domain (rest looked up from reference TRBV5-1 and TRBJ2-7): KAGVTQTPRYLIKTRGQQVTLSCSPISGHRSVSWYQQTPGQGLQFLFEYFSETQRNKGNFPGRFSGRQFSNSRSEMNVSTLELGDSALYLCASSWTSGEYEQYFGPGTRLTVT.

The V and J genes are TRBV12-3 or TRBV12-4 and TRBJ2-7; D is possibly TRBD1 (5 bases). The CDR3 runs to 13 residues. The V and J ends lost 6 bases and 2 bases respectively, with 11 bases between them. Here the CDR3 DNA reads TGTGCCAGCAGCTTCAGGGCAACCTACGAGCAGTACTTC. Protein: CASSFRATYEQYF.

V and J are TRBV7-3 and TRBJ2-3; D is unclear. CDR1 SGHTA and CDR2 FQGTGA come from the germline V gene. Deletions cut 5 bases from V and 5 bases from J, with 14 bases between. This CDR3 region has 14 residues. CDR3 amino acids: CASSPSPSVDTQYF. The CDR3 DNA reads TGTGCCAGCAGCCCGAGTCCCTCCGTAGATACGCAGTATTTT.

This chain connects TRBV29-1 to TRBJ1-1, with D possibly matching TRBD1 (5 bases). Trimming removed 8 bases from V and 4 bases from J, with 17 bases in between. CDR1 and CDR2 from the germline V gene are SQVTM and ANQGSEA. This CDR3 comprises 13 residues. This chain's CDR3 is CSPSNGGSTEAFF. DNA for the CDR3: TGCAGCCCATCTAACGGGGGGAGCACTGAAGCTTTCTTT.

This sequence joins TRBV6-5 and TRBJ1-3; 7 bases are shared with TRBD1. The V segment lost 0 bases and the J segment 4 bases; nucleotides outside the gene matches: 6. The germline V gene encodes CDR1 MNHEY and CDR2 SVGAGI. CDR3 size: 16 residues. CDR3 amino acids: CASSYSQGTEGNTIYF. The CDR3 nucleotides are TGTGCCAGCAGTTACTCCCAAGGGACAGAGGGAAACACCATATATTTT.

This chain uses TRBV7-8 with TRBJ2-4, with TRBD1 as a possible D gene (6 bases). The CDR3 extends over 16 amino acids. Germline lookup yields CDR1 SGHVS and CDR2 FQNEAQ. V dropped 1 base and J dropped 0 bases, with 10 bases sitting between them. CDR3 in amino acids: CASSLVGGLAKNIQYF. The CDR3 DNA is TGTGCCAGCAGCTTAGTTGGGGGCCTAGCCAAAAACATTCAGTACTTC.

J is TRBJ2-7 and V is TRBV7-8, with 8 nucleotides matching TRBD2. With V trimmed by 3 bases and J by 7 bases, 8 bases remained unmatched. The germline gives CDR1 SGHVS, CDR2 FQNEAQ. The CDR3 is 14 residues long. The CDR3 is CASSFETSVREQYF. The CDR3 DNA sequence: TGTGCCAGCAGCTTTGAGACTAGCGTGAGGGAGCAGTACTTC.

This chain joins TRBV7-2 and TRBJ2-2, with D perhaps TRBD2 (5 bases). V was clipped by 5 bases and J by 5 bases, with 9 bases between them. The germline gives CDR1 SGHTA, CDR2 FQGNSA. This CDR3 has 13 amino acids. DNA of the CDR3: TGTGCCAGCAGCGCGGACTCAACCGGGGAGCTGTTTTTT. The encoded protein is CASSADSTGELFF.

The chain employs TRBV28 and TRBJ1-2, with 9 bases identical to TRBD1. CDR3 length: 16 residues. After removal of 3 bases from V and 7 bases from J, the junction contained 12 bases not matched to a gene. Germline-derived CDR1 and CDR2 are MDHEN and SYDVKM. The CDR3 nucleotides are TGTGCCAGCAGTTTTCCATCCGGGACAGGGAGAGGTGGCTACACCTTC. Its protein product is CASSFPSGTGRGGYTF.

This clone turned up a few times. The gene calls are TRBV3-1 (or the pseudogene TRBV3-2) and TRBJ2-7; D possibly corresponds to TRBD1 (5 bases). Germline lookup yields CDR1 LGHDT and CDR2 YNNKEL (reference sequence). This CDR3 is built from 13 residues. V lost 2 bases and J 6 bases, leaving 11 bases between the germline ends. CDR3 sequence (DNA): TGTGCCAGCAGCCAAAGACAGCCCAGCGAGCAGTACTTC. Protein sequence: CASSQRQPSEQYF.

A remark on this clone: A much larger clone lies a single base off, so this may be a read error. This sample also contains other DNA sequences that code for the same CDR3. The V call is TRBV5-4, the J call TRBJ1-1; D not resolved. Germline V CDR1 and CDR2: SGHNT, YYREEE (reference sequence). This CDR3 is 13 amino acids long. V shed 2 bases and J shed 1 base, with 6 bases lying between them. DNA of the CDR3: TGTGCCAGCAGCTTTAGTCAGAACACTGAAGCTTTCTTT. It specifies CASSFSQNTEAFF.

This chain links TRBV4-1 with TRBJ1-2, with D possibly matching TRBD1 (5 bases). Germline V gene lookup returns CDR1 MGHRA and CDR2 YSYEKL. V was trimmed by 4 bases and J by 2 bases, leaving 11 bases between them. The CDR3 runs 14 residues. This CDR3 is CASSLQQENYGYTF. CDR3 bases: TGCGCCAGCAGCCTTCAACAGGAGAACTATGGCTACACCTTC.

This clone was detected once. In DNA, the CDR3 is TGTGCCAGCAGCCGAATTGGACAGCTCTACGAGCAGTACTTC. Translating it yields CASSRIGQLYEQYF. The chain uses TRBV5-5 and TRBJ2-7, with TRBD1 as a possible D gene (6 bases). The CDR3 runs 14 residues. Germline V gene data show CDR1 as SGHKS and CDR2 as YYEKEE (reference sequence). With 4 bases removed from V and 3 bases from J, the gap between germline ends came to 14 bases. The whole variable domain, filled in from reference TRBV5-5 and TRBJ2-7, reads DAGVTQSPTHLIKTRGQQVTLRCSPISGHKSVSWYQQVLGQGPQFIFQYYEKEERGRGNFPDRFSARQFPNYSSELNVNALLLGDSALYLCASSRIGQLYEQYFGPGTRLTVT.

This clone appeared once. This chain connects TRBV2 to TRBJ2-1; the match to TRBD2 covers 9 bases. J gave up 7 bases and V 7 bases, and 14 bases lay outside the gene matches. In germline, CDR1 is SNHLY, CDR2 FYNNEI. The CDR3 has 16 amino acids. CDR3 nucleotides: TGTGCCAGCAAGTGGGGAGGGACTAGCCCGGCAAATGAGCAGTTCTTC. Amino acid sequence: CASKWGGTSPANEQFF. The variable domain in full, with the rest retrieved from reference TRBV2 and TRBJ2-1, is EPEVTQTPSHQVTQMGQEVILRCVPISNHLYFYWYRQILGQKVEFLVSFYNNEISEKSEIFDDQFSVERPDGSNFTLKIRSTKLEDSAMYFCASKWGGTSPANEQFFGPGTRLTVL.

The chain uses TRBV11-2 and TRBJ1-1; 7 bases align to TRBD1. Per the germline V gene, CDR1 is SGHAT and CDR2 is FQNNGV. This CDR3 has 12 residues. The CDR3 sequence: CDTGAGVTEAFF. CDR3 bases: TGTGATACAGGGGCAGGGGTTACTGAAGCTTTCTTT.

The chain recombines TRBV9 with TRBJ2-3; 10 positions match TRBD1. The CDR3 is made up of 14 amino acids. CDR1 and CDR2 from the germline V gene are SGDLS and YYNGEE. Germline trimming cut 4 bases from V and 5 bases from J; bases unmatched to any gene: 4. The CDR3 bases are TGTGCCAGCAGCCCCGGACAGGGGGGAGATACGCAGTATTTT. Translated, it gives CASSPGQGGDTQYF.

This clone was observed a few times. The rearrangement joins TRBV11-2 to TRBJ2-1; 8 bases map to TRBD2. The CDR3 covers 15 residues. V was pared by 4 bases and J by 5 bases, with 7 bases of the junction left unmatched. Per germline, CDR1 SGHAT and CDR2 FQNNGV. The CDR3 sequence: CASSSVGLEHNEQFF. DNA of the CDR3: TGTGCCAGCAGCTCCGTGGGACTAGAGCACAATGAGCAGTTCTTC.

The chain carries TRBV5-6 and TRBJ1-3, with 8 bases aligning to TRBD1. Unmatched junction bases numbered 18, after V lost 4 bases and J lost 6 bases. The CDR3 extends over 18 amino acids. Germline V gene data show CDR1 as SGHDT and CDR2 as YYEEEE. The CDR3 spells CASSKKFPEDRAENTIYF. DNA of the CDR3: TGTGCCAGCAGCAAAAAATTTCCTGAGGACAGGGCGGAAAACACCATATATTTT.

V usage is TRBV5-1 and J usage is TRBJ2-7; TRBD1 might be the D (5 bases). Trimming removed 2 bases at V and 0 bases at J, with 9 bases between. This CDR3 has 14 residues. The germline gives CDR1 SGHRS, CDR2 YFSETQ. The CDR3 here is CASSLWGSSYEQYF. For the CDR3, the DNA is TGCGCCAGCAGCTTATGGGGCAGCTCCTACGAGCAGTACTTC.

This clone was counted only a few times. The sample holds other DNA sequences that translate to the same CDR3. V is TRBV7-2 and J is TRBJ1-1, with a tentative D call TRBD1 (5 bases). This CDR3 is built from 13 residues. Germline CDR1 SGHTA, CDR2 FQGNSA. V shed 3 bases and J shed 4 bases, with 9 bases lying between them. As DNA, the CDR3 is TGTGCCAGCAGCTTGGGGGGTGGCACTGAAGCTTTCTTT. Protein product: CASSLGGGTEAFF.

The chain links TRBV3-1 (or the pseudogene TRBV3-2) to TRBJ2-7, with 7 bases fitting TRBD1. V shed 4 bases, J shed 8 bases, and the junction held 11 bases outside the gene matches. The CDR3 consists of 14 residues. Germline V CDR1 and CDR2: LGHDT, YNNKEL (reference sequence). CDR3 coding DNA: TGTGCCAGCAGCCTTGGACAGGTCTCATCGCAGCAGTACTTC. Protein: CASSLGQVSSQQYF.

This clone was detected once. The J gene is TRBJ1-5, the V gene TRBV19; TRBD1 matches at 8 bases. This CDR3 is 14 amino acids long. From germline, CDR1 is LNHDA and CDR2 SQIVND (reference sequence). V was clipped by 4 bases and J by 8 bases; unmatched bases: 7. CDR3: CASSTDRGFEPQHF. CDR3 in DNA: TGTGCCAGTAGTACCGACAGGGGATTTGAGCCCCAGCATTTT.

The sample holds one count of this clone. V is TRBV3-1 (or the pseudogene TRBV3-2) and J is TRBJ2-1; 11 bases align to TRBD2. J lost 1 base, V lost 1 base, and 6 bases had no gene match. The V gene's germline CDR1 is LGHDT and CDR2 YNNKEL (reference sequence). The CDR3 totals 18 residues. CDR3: CASSQVPLAGGSYNEQFF. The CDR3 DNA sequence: TGTGCCAGCAGCCAAGTCCCCCTAGCGGGGGGTTCCTACAATGAGCAGTTCTTC.

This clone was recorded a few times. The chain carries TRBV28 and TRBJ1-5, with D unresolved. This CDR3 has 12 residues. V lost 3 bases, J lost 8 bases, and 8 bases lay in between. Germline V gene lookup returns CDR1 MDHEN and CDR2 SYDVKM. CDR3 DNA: TGTGCCAGCAGTTTCCTCCGGGAGCCCCAGCATTTT. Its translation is CASSFLREPQHF. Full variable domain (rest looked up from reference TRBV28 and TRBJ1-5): DVKVTQSSRYLVKRTGEKVFLECVQDMDHENMFWYRQDPGLGLRLIYFSYDVKMKEKGDIPEGYSVSREKKERFSLILESASTNQTSMYLCASSFLREPQHFGDGTRLSIL.

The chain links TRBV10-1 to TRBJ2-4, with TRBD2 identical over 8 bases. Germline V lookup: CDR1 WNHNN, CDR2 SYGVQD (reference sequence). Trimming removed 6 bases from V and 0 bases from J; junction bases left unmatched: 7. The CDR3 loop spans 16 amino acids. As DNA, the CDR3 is TGCGCCAGCAGGCGACTAGCGCTACTAGCCAAAAACATTCAGTACTTC. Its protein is CASRRLALLAKNIQYF.

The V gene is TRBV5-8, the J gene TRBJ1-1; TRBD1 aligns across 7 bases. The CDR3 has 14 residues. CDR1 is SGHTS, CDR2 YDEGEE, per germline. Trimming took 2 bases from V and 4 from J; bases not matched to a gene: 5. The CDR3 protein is CASSFHRGSTEAFF. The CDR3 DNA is TGTGCCAGCAGCTTCCACAGGGGAAGCACTGAAGCTTTCTTT.

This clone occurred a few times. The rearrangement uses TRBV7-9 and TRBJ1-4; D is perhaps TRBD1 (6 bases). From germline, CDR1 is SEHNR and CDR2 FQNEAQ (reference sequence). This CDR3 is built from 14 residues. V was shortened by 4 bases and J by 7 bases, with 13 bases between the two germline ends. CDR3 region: CASSSPGGLEKLFF. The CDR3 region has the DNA TGTGCCAGCAGCTCCCCGGGGGGGCTTGAAAAACTGTTTTTT.

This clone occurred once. The CDR3 DNA follows: TGTGCCAGCAAATATCGGACAGCGGCTAATGAAAAACTGTTTTTT. It is translated as CASKYRTAANEKLFF. This chain connects TRBV27 to TRBJ1-4; the D gene is possibly TRBD1 (6 bases). Germline lookup yields CDR1 MNHEY and CDR2 SMNVEV (reference sequence). V was shortened by 7 bases and J by 3 bases, with 15 bases between the two germline ends. This CDR3 contains 15 residues.